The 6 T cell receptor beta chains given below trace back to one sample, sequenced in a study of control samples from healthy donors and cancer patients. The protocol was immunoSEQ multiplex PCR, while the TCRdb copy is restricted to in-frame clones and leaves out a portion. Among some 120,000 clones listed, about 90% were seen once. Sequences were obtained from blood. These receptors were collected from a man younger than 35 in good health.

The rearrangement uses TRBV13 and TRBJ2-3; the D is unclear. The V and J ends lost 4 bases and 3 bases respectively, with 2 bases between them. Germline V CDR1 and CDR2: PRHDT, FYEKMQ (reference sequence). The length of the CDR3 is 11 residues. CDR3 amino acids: CASSSTDTQYF. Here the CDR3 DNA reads TGTGCCAGCAGCTCGACAGATACGCAGTATTTT.

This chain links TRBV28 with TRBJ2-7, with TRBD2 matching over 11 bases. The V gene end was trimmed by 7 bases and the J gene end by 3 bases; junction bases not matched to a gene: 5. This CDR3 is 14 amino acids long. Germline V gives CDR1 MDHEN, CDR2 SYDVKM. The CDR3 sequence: CASTKGTSGYEQYF. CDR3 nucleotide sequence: TGTGCCAGCACCAAGGGGACTAGCGGCTACGAGCAGTACTTC.

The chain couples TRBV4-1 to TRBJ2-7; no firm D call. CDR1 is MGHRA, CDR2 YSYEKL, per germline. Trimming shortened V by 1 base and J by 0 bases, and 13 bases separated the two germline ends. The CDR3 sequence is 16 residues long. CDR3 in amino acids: CASSQVDMGFSYEQYF. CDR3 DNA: TGCGCCAGCAGCCAAGTTGACATGGGTTTCTCCTACGAGCAGTACTTC.

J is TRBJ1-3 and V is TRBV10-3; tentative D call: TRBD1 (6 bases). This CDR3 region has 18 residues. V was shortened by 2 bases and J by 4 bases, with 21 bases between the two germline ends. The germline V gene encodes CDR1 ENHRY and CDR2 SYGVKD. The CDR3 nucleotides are TGTGCCATCAGTGAGCCGCGACAGGCGTTTACTCAAGGAAACACCATATATTTT. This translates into CAISEPRQAFTQGNTIYF.

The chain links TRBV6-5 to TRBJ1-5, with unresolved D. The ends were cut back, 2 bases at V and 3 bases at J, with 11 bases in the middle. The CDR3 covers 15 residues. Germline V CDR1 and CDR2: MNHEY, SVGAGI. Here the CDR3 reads CASSYGPNPNQPQHF. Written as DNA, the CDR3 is TGTGCCAGCAGTTACGGTCCGAATCCCAATCAGCCCCAGCATTTT.

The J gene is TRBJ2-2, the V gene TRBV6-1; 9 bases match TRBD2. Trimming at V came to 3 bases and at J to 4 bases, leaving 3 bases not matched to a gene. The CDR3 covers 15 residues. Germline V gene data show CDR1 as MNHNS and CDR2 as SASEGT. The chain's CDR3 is CASSDISGSTGELFF. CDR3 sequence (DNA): TGTGCCAGCAGTGATATTAGCGGGAGCACCGGGGAGCTGTTTTTT.